This T cell receptor beta chain was identified in a study of CD8 T cells in ankylosing spondylitis. Study-wide results and limits: The study looked at matched synovial fluid samples from ankylosing spondylitis patients. Disease-linked clones were reported to be significantly enriched there. In the blood and synovial fluid of reactive arthritis, some motif variants had been previously reported. There was a TCR beta motif, made of several highly homologous variants, that appeared characteristic of ankylosing spondylitis blood.

Researchers built TCR beta libraries using quantitative 5'-RACE with molecular barcodes. TCRdb analysed the 5' RACE reads with MiXCR anew, one entry per CDR3 protein. The data hold roughly 450,000 distinct CDR3 sequences, with 25% to 30% observed a single time. V dropped 5 bases and J dropped 15 bases, with 20 bases sitting between them. Germline lookup yields CDR1 SEHNR and CDR2 FQNEAQ (reference sequence). The CDR3 length is 13 residues. In the case of this clonotype: The target antigen is unknown.

The chain has TRBV7-9 and TRBJ2-1, with a tentative D call TRBD1 (9 bases). This receptor was obtained from a male donor with ankylosing spondylitis. The sample comprised blood, either unsorted or a sorted T cell fraction (not recorded which). The CDR3 spells CASSPREGTGWFF. CDR3 bases: TGTGCCAGCAGCCCCCGGGAGGGGACAGGGTGGTTCTTC.